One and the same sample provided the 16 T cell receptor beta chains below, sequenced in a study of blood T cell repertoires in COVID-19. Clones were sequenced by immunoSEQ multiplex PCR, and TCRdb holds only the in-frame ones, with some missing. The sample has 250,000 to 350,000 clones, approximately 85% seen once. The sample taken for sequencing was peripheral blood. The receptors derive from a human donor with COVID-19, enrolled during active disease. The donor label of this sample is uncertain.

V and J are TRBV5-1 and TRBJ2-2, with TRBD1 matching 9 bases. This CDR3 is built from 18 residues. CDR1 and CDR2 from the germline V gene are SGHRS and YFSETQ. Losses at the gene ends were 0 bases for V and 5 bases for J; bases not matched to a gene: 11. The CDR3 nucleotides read TGCGCCAGCAGCTTGGAAGGGACAGGGACCCCGGGAACCGGGGAGCTGTTTTTT. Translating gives CASSLEGTGTPGTGELFF.

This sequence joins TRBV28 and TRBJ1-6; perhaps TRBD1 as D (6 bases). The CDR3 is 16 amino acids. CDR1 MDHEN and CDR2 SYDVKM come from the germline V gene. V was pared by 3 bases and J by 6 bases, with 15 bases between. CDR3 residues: CASSFSGTYLNSPLHF. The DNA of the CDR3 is TGTGCCAGCAGTTTCTCCGGGACATATCTTAATTCACCCCTCCACTTT.

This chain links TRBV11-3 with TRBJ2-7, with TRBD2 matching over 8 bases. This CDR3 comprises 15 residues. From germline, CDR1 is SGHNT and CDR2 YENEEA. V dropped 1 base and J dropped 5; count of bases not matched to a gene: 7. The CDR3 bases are TGTGCCAGCAGCTTAGGAGGCGGGGGGCACGACGAGCAGTACTTC. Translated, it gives CASSLGGGGHDEQYF.

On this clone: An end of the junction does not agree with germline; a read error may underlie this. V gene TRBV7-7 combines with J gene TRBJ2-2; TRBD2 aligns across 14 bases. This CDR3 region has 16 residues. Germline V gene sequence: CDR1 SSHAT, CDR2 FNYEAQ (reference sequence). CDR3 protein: CASSSGLAGVPGELFF. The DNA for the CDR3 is TGTGCTAGCAGCTCGGGACTAGCGGGAGTACCCGGGGAGCTGTTTTTT.

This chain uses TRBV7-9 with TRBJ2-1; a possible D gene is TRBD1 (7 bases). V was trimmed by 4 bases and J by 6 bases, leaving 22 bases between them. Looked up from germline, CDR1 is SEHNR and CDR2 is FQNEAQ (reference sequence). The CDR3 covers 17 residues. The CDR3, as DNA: TGTGCCAGCAGCTCTCGGGAGACGACAGGGTTAGTCAATGAGCAGTTCTTC. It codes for CASSSRETTGLVNEQFF.

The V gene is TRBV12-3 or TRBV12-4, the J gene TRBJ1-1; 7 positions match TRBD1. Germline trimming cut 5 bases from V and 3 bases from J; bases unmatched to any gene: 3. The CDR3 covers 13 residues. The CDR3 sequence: CASSLTGDTEAFF. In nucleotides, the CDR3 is TGTGCCAGCAGTCTCACAGGGGACACTGAAGCTTTCTTT.

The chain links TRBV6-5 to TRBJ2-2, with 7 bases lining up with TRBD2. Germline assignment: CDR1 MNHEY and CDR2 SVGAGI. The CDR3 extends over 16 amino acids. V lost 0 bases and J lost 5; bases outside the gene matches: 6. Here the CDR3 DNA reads TGTGCCAGCAGTTACTCTTGGACTAGTCTGACCGGGGAGCTGTTTTTT. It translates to CASSYSWTSLTGELFF.

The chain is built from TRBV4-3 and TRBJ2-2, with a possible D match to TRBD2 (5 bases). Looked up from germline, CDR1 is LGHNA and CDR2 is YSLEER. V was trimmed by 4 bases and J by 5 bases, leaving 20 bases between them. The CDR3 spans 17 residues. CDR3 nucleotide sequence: TGCGCCAGCAGCCCTACCGGTAGCGACCTAATAACCGGGGAGCTGTTTTTT. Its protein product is CASSPTGSDLITGELFF.

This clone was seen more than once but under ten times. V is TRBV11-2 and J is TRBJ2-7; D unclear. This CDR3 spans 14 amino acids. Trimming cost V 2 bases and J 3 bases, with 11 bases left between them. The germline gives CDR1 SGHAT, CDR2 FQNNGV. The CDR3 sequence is CASSLIQTNYEQYF. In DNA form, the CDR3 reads TGTGCCAGCAGCTTAATACAGACAAACTACGAGCAGTACTTC.

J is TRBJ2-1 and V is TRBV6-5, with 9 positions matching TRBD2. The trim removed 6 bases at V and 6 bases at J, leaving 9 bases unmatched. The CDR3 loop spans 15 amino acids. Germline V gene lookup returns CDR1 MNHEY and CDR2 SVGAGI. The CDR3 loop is CASSSLAGKVNEQFF. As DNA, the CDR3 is TGTGCCAGCAGCTCCCTAGCGGGGAAGGTCAATGAGCAGTTCTTC.

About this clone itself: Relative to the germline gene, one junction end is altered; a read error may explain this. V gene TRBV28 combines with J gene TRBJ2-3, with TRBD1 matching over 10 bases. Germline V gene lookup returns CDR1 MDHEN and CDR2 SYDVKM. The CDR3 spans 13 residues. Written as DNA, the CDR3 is TGTGCCAGCATGACAGGGGGCACGGATACGCAGTATTTT. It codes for CASMTGGTDTQYF.

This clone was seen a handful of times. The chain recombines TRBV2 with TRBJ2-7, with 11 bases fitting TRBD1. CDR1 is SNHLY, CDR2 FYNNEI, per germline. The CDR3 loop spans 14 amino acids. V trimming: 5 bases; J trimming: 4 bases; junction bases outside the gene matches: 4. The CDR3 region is CASSRTGGVYEQYF. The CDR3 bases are TGTGCCAGCAGTAGGACAGGGGGCGTTTACGAGCAGTACTTC.

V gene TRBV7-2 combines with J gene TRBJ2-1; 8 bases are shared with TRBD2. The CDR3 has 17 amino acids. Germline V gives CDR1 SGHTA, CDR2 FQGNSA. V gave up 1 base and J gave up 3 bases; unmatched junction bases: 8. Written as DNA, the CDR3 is TGTGCCAGCAGCTTAGGAACACTAGCGGATAACTACAATGAGCAGTTCTTC. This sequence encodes CASSLGTLADNYNEQFF. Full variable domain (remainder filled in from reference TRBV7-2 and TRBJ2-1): GAGVSQSPSNKVTEKGKDVELRCDPISGHTALYWYRQSLGQGLEFLIYFQGNSAPDKSGLPSDRFSAERTGGSVSTLTIQRTQQEDSAVYLCASSLGTLADNYNEQFFGPGTRLTVL.

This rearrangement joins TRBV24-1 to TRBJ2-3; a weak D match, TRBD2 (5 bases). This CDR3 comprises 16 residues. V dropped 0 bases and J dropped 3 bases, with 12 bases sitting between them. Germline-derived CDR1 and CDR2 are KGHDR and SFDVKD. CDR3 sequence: CATSDLGERGTDTQYF. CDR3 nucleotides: TGTGCCACCAGTGATTTGGGGGAGAGAGGGACAGATACGCAGTATTTT.

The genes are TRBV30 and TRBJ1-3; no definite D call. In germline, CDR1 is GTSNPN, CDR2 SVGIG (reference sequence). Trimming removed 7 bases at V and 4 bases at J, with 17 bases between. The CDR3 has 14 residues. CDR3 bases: TGTGCCTCGTCCCCACCACGAGGGGGAAACACCATATATTTT. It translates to CASSPPRGGNTIYF.

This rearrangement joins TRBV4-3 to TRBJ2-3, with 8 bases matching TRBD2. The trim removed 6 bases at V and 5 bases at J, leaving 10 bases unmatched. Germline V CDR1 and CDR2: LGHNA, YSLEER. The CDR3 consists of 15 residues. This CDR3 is CASSMSSGTQDTQYF. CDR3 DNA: TGCGCCAGCAGTATGAGTAGCGGGACACAAGATACGCAGTATTTT.